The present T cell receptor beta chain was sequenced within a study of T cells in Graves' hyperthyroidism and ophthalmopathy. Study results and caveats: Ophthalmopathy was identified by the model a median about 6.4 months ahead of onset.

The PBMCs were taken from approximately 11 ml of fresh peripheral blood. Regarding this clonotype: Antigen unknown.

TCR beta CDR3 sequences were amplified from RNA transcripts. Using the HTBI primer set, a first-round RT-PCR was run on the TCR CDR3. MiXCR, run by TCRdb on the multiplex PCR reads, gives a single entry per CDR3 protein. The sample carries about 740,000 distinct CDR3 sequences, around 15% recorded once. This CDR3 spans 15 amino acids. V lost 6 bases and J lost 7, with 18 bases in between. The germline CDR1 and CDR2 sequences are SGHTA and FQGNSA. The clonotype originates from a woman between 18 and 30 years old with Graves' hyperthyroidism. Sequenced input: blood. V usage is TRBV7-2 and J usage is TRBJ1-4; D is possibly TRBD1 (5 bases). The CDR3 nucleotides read TGTGCCAGCAGGCTCGGGGGGACTGTAGGTGAAAAACTGTTTTTT. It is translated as CASRLGGTVGEKLFF.